A single TCR beta chain is shown here with its context. The sample comes from a study of blood T cell repertoires in COVID-19. Study overall: COVID-19 samples from acute and convalescent phases originated in the United States, Italy and Spain. The cDNA or gDNA used as material had been derived from T cells, B-cell-depleted T cells, or PBMCs.

Germline V lookup: CDR1 LNHDA, CDR2 SQIVND (reference sequence). CDR3 length: 16 amino acids. V lost 3 bases, J lost 5 bases, and 19 bases lay in between. In the authors' workflow: The assay estimated nucleated cells by amplifying reference gene primers. The method was immunoSEQ multiplex PCR; TCRdb's version includes in-frame clones alone and lacks a portion of them. For V, J and clone size, that table is used; D and trimming come from the DNA. Of about 49,000 clones listed, roughly 86% are singletons. The chain joins TRBV19 to TRBJ1-1; D is unclear. The sequencing input was peripheral blood. This sequence originates from a middle-aged man with active COVID-19. In nucleotides, the CDR3 is TGTGCCAGTAGTATGGGATCACTAGGCGGGAGGACTGAAGCTTTCTTT. Translating it yields CASSMGSLGGRTEAFF.